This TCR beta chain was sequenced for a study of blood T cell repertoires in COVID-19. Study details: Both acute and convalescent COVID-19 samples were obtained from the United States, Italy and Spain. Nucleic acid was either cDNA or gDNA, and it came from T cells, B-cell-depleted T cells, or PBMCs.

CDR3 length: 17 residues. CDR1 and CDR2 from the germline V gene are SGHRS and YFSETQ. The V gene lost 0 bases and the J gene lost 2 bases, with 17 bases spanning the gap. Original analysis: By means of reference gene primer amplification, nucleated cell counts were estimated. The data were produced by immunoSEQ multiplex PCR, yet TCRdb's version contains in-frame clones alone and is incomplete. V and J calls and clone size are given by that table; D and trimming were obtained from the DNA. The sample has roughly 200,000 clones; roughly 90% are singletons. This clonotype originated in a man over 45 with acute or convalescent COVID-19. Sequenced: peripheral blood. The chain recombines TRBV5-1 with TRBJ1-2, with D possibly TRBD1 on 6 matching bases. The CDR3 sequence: CASSLERTSTGNYGYTF. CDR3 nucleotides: TGCGCCAGCAGCTTGGAGCGAACCTCGACAGGCAACTATGGCTACACCTTC.